The 7 T cell receptor beta chains in this list originate from one sample, sequenced in a study of T cell responses to AZD1222 COVID-19 vaccine (dated by TCRdb to the early 2020s). This specimen's time point label, per the study, means: about 28 days (+/-7) after the second vaccine dose. Libraries were prepared through the immunoSEQ multiplex PCR assay. The table comes from immuneACCESS by way of TCRdb, which keeps in-frame sequences with V and J called. Part of the clones is missing from these tables; in studies checked, under half for an unresolved V gene and the rest for unknown reasons. Here the sample has tens of thousands of clones; 70% to 90% occur a single time. The top ten constitute more than 3% of the sample. This specimen was peripheral blood, taken 28 days after the second AZD1222 dose. These receptors were obtained from an adult who received the AZD1222 COVID-19 vaccine.

The CDR3 sequence: CASNNPAGESSYNSPLHF. CDR3 bases: TGTGCCAGCAACAACCCCGCAGGGGAGAGCTCCTATAATTCACCCCTCCACTTT. This chain connects TRBV3-1 (or the pseudogene TRBV3-2) to TRBJ1-6, with TRBD1 as a possible D gene (6 bases). Germline loops: CDR1 LGHDT, CDR2 YNNKEL (reference sequence). This CDR3 region has 18 residues. Trimming left V 7 bases short and J 0 bases short, with 19 bases between.

Note on this clone: Germline is not matched at one junction end, which may reflect a read error. The genes are TRBV7-8 and TRBJ2-7, with 13 positions matching TRBD2. In germline, CDR1 is SGHVS, CDR2 FQNEAQ. The CDR3 length is 13 residues. In DNA, the CDR3 is TGTGCCAGCAGCTACGGACTAGCGGGAGAAACGAACTTC. This encodes CASSYGLAGETNF.

This clone was found once. V is TRBV15 and J is TRBJ1-5; 7 bases are shared with TRBD1. This CDR3 is built from 15 residues. Germline-derived CDR1 and CDR2 are LNHNV and YYDKDF (reference sequence). J was trimmed by 0 bases and V by 5 bases; bases with no gene match: 4. CDR3 DNA sequence: TGTGCCACCAGCGGACAGGCGTATAGCAATCAGCCCCAGCATTTT. Residues: CATSGQAYSNQPQHF.

The gene calls are TRBV28 and TRBJ1-5; a weak D match, TRBD1 (5 bases). CDR1 MDHEN and CDR2 SYDVKM come from the germline V gene. Deletions cut 2 bases from V and 4 bases from J, with 12 bases between. The CDR3 runs to 15 residues. CDR3 DNA sequence: TGTGCCAGCAGTTTAATAGGCCAGGGTAATCAGCCCCAGCATTTT. It specifies CASSLIGQGNQPQHF. The complete variable domain, with remaining parts taken from reference TRBV28 and TRBJ1-5, reads DVKVTQSSRYLVKRTGEKVFLECVQDMDHENMFWYRQDPGLGLRLIYFSYDVKMKEKGDIPEGYSVSREKKERFSLILESASTNQTSMYLCASSLIGQGNQPQHFGDGTRLSIL.

V gene TRBV30 combines with J gene TRBJ1-2; D gene uncertain. The CDR3 has 13 residues. The germline CDR1 and CDR2 sequences are GTSNPN and SVGIG (reference sequence). The V gene lost 3 bases and the J gene lost 6 bases, with 14 bases spanning the gap. CDR3 sequence reads: CAWRRGGSNGYTF. In DNA form, the CDR3 reads TGTGCCTGGAGACGCGGCGGCAGTAATGGCTACACCTTC. The full variable domain, in which reference TRBV30 and TRBJ1-2 provide the parts outside the CDR3, is SQTIHQWPATLVQPVGSPLSLECTVEGTSNPNLYWYRQAAGRGLQLLFYSVGIGQISSEVPQNLSASRPQDRQFILSSKKLLLSDSGFYLCAWRRGGSNGYTFGSGTRLTVV.

This chain links TRBV18 with TRBJ1-1; D remains ambiguous. Germline V gene lookup returns CDR1 KGHSH and CDR2 LQKENI. There are 16 residues in the CDR3. Trimming pared 2 bases from V and 0 bases from J, leaving 13 bases between. The CDR3 protein is CASSPGSEAMNTEAFF. The CDR3, as DNA: TGTGCCAGCTCACCAGGGTCAGAAGCTATGAACACTGAAGCTTTCTTT.

The V gene is TRBV24-1, the J gene TRBJ2-1; TRBD1 aligns across 8 bases. The CDR3 runs 17 residues. Germline assignment: CDR1 KGHDR and CDR2 SFDVKD. The junction had 11 bases not matched to a gene; V was cut back by 4 bases and J by 4 bases. For the CDR3, the DNA is TGTGCCACCAGTGACCACTCTGGGACAGGTACATACAATGAGCAGTTCTTC. This sequence encodes CATSDHSGTGTYNEQFF.